A single sample is the source of the 17 T cell receptor beta chains below, sequenced in a study of beta chain features in type 1 diabetes. The sequenced template was cDNA made from the entire isolated RNA. The data were produced by immunoSEQ multiplex PCR, yet TCRdb's version contains in-frame clones alone and is incomplete. The table shows some 300,000 clones, with about 8% occurring only once. The source material was central memory CD4+ T cells from blood. The receptors originated from a woman between 18 and 30 years old in good health.

This clone came up a few times. This chain links TRBV18 with TRBJ2-1; TRBD1 aligns across 9 bases. Germline V gene sequence: CDR1 KGHSH, CDR2 LQKENI. With V trimmed by 1 base and J by 6 bases, 4 bases remained unmatched. The CDR3 contains 15 residues. CDR3: CASSPHLDRGNEQFF. The CDR3 region has the DNA TGTGCCAGCTCACCACATCTGGACAGGGGCAATGAGCAGTTCTTC.

The V and J genes are TRBV7-2 and TRBJ2-3; the D gene is possibly TRBD1 (7 bases). The CDR3 has 18 residues. V lost 3 bases, J lost 1 base, and 20 bases lay in between. The germline V gene has CDR1 SGHTA and CDR2 FQGNSA. Here the CDR3 reads CASSFAPTGSGGTDTQYF. The CDR3 region has the DNA TGTGCCAGCAGCTTTGCTCCGACAGGGTCGGGGGGCACAGATACGCAGTATTTT.

Remarks on this clone: A far larger clone is only one base removed, so a read error is likely. This chain joins TRBV6-4 and TRBJ1-4; possibly TRBD1 for D (5 bases). Deletions cut 5 bases from V and 5 bases from J, with 9 bases between. Germline CDR1 and CDR2: MRHNA and SNTAGT. This CDR3 contains 13 residues. This chain's CDR3 is CASSYPGNEKLFF. CDR3 nucleotide sequence: TGTGCCAGCAGTTACCCAGGGAATGAAAAACTGTTTTTT.

This sequence joins TRBV10-3 and TRBJ1-1; D is undetermined. This CDR3 is 13 amino acids long. The germline gives CDR1 ENHRY, CDR2 SYGVKD. V lost 4 bases, J lost 2 bases, and 8 bases lay in between. The CDR3 protein is CAISGETNTEAFF. The CDR3 DNA follows: TGTGCCATCAGTGGGGAGACAAACACTGAAGCTTTCTTT.

This clone came up a few times. The rearrangement uses TRBV7-2 and TRBJ2-2; D not resolved. Germline V gene data show CDR1 as SGHTA and CDR2 as FQGNSA. The CDR3 has 15 residues. V lost 5 bases, J lost 1 base, and 11 bases lay in between. The CDR3 sequence is CASSPVGLNTGELFF. CDR3 nucleotides: TGTGCCAGCAGCCCCGTGGGGTTGAACACCGGGGAGCTGTTTTTT.

This clone was seen only a few times. The chain carries TRBV7-9 and TRBJ1-6; a weak D match, TRBD1 (5 bases). Germline CDR1 and CDR2: SEHNR and FQNEAQ (reference sequence). V lost 3 bases and J lost 5, with 8 bases in between. The CDR3 totals 14 residues. CDR3 region: CASSFQGNNSPLHF. In nucleotides, the CDR3 is TGTGCCAGCAGCTTTCAGGGAAATAATTCACCCCTCCACTTT.

This clone was seen just once. Compared with germline, one end of the junction differs, possibly owing to a read error. The same CDR3 can be traced to other DNA sequences in this sample. This chain links TRBV9 with TRBJ1-1; D remains unclear. The germline V gene has CDR1 SGDLS and CDR2 YYNGEE. The CDR3 loop spans 14 amino acids. The CDR3 sequence is CASSGPVGGTEAFF. The CDR3 DNA reads as TGTGCCAGCAGCGGGCCGGTCGGTGGCACTGAAGCCTTCTTT.

This sequence joins TRBV27 and TRBJ2-1; 7 positions agree with TRBD1. Germline trimming cut 4 bases from V and 7 bases from J; bases unmatched to any gene: 10. Germline V gene lookup returns CDR1 MNHEY and CDR2 SMNVEV (reference sequence). The CDR3 length is 15 residues. The CDR3 coding sequence is TGTGCCAGCAGTTATCCGGGACAGAGAAATAATGAGCAGTTCTTC. This gives the protein CASSYPGQRNNEQFF.

At least ten counts were recorded for this clone. In DNA, the CDR3 is TGCGCCAGCAGCCTAGACGGGACTAGGTTCTATGAGCAGTTCTTC. It encodes CASSLDGTRFYEQFF. V usage is TRBV5-1 and J usage is TRBJ2-1; 8 bases are a match to TRBD2. The length of the CDR3 is 15 residues. Trimming removed 4 bases from V and 8 bases from J; junction bases left unmatched: 11. CDR1 is SGHRS, CDR2 YFSETQ, per germline.

This clone was counted a few times. The CDR3 sequence: CASSSQTSADLSTDTQYF. The CDR3 bases are TGTGCCAGCTCATCGCAGACTAGCGCAGACCTTAGCACAGATACGCAGTATTTT. The chain employs TRBV18 and TRBJ2-3; 8 bases fit TRBD2. The CDR3 contains 18 residues. Germline-derived CDR1 and CDR2 are KGHSH and LQKENI. V lost 5 bases, J lost 0 bases, and 13 bases stayed unmatched.

Details on this clone: This sample includes further DNA sequences coding for the same CDR3. The rearrangement uses TRBV27 and TRBJ1-6; 7 nucleotides match TRBD1. With 2 bases clipped from V and 5 bases from J, the junction kept 6 bases outside the gene matches. Germline CDR1 reads MNHEY; CDR2 reads SMNVEV (reference sequence). The CDR3 length is 16 residues. The CDR3 spells CASSLNYRGDNSPLHF. CDR3 DNA: TGTGCCAGCAGTTTAAATTACAGGGGAGATAATTCACCCCTCCACTTT.

CDR3 DNA: TGTGCCAGCAGTAGACAGGTTTTAGGCGAGCAGTTCTTC. Its translation is CASSRQVLGEQFF. The chain joins TRBV7-2 to TRBJ2-1, with TRBD1 as a possible D gene (6 bases). Trimming cost V 6 bases and J 10 bases, with 16 bases left between them. The V gene's germline CDR1 is SGHTA and CDR2 FQGNSA. The CDR3 loop spans 13 amino acids.

The rearrangement joins TRBV28 to TRBJ1-1; TRBD1 agrees at 7 bases. The CDR3 runs 14 residues. CDR1 and CDR2 (germline): MDHEN, SYDVKM. Trimming took 5 bases from V and 6 from J; bases not matched to a gene: 9. CDR3 region: CASSPADRVSEAFF. Here the CDR3 DNA reads TGTGCCAGCAGTCCGGCCGACAGGGTCTCTGAAGCTTTCTTT.

This clone was seen more than once but under ten times. The rearrangement links TRBV6-6 to TRBJ1-3; TRBD1 is a possible D gene (5 bases). V was pared by 6 bases and J by 3 bases, with 12 bases between. The CDR3 has 14 residues. Germline CDR1 MNHNY, CDR2 SVGAGI (reference sequence). As DNA, the CDR3 is TGTGCCAGCAGATACGAGGGGTATGGAAACACCATATATTTT. Translation: CASRYEGYGNTIYF.

This clone was recorded a few times. The chain has TRBV7-2 and TRBJ2-1, with D possibly matching TRBD2 (6 bases). The CDR3 loop spans 15 amino acids. The V and J ends lost 5 bases and 7 bases respectively, with 18 bases between them. Germline V CDR1 and CDR2: SGHTA, FQGNSA. CDR3 sequence: CASSTGGPGGNEQFF. The DNA for the CDR3 is TGTGCCAGCAGCACCGGCGGCCCTGGGGGGAATGAGCAGTTCTTC.

This clone was seen a few times. This sequence joins TRBV15 and TRBJ2-5; D gene ambiguous. V was cut by 0 bases and J by 2 bases, with 10 bases left in between. In germline, CDR1 is LNHNV, CDR2 YYDKDF (reference sequence). The CDR3 covers 15 residues. CDR3 DNA sequence: TGTGCCACCAGCAGAGAGCAACGGTCTCAAGAGACCCAGTACTTC. Protein sequence: CATSREQRSQETQYF. The whole variable domain, filled in from reference TRBV15 and TRBJ2-5, reads DAMVIQNPRYQVTQFGKPVTLSCSQTLNHNVMYWYQQKSSQAPKLLFHYYDKDFNNEADTPDNFQSRRPNTSFCFLDIRSPGLGDTAMYLCATSREQRSQETQYFGPGTRLLVL.

The J gene is TRBJ2-5, the V gene TRBV7-9; 11 positions match TRBD1. CDR1 is SEHNR and CDR2 is FQNEAQ in the germline V gene (reference sequence). V lost 1 base to trimming and J lost 3 bases; unmatched junction nucleotides: 4. This CDR3 region has 16 residues. The chain's CDR3 is CASSLGRTGGEETQYF. The DNA for the CDR3 is TGTGCCAGCAGCTTAGGGCGGACAGGGGGCGAAGAGACCCAGTACTTC.